This passage covers 9 T cell receptor beta chains from one sample sequenced in a study of PD-1 blockade in mismatch repair-deficient tumors. Method: immunoSEQ multiplex PCR; TCRdb's copy keeps in-frame clones and lacks some. The data show over 60,000 clones, more than 70% seen once. Sequences were derived from peripheral blood, sampled 52 weeks after starting pembrolizumab. Receptors were obtained from an adult with mismatch repair-deficient cancer.

This clone was observed a single time. The rearrangement joins TRBV6-1 to TRBJ1-1, with a weak D call TRBD1 (6 bases). The CDR3 consists of 13 residues. The germline V and J ends were trimmed by 6 bases and 0 bases, with 8 bases remaining between them. Per the germline V gene, CDR1 is MNHNS and CDR2 is SASEGT. The CDR3 DNA follows: TGTGCCAGCAGGGCAGGGGTGAACACTGAAGCTTTCTTT. Protein sequence: CASRAGVNTEAFF.

This sequence joins TRBV21-1 and TRBJ2-3; TRBD1, the table's D call, lacks a check against the DNA. TRBV21-1 counts as a pseudogene. This CDR3 has 15 amino acids. The CDR3 loop reads CASSNVGQGKDTQYF. CDR3 nucleotides: TGTGCCAGCAGCAATGTAGGACAGGGGAAAGATACGCAGTATTTT.

This clone occurred once. V is TRBV19 and J is TRBJ1-5; D uncertain. The CDR3 consists of 14 residues. CDR1 LNHDA and CDR2 SQIVND come from the germline V gene (reference sequence). The V end was cut by 7 bases, the J end by 4 bases, with 14 bases between. For the CDR3, the DNA is TGTGCCAGTACTCCCAGCCAGCAAAATCAGCCCCAGCATTTT. It translates to CASTPSQQNQPQHF.

V gene TRBV6-5 combines with J gene TRBJ2-5; D tentatively reads TRBD1 or TRBD2 (5 bases each). V was shortened by 6 bases and J by 4 bases, with 18 bases between the two germline ends. This CDR3 contains 15 residues. The germline V gene has CDR1 MNHEY and CDR2 SVGAGI. CDR3 amino acids: CASRMGDKGRETQYF. The CDR3, as DNA: TGTGCCAGCAGGATGGGAGACAAGGGGCGAGAGACCCAGTACTTC.

The V and J genes are TRBV29-1 and TRBJ2-4, with D maybe TRBD2 (7 bases). The CDR3 has 13 residues. Trimming left V 7 bases short and J 2 bases short, with 12 bases between. Germline V CDR1 and CDR2: SQVTM, ANQGSEA. CDR3 region: CSAGGATKNIQYF. As DNA, the CDR3 is TGCAGCGCTGGGGGGGCAACCAAAAACATTCAGTACTTC.

The V and J genes are TRBV27 and TRBJ2-7; TRBD1 matches 7 bases. There are 16 residues in the CDR3. The V gene end was trimmed by 3 bases and the J gene end by 0 bases; junction bases not matched to a gene: 8. Germline CDR1 reads MNHEY; CDR2 reads SMNVEV (reference sequence). This CDR3 reads CASSFSAGTASYEQYF. CDR3 nucleotide sequence: TGTGCCAGCAGTTTTTCAGCCGGGACAGCCTCCTACGAGCAGTACTTC.

There are a few counts of this clone. This rearrangement joins TRBV19 to TRBJ1-5; 9 bases map to TRBD1. CDR3 size: 15 residues. J gave up 1 base and V 8 bases, and 6 bases lay outside the gene matches. Germline V CDR1 and CDR2: LNHDA, SQIVND (reference sequence). CDR3 sequence (DNA): TGTGCCAGTCGGACAGGGGTGATGAGCAATCAGCCCCAGCATTTT. Protein: CASRTGVMSNQPQHF.

This rearrangement joins TRBV6-6 to TRBJ2-3; D call uncertain. Deletions cut 2 bases from V and 2 bases from J, with 8 bases between. The CDR3 is 14 amino acids. The germline gives CDR1 MNHNY, CDR2 SVGAGI (reference sequence). CDR3 in amino acids: CASSYPGSTDTQYF. In DNA, the CDR3 is TGTGCCAGCAGTTACCCCGGGTCCACAGATACGCAGTATTTT.

V and J are TRBV19 and TRBJ2-7, with 7 bases that match TRBD1. V lost 4 bases to trimming and J lost 3 bases; unmatched junction nucleotides: 9. Germline assignment: CDR1 LNHDA and CDR2 SQIVND (reference sequence). This CDR3 has 15 residues. The CDR3 region has the DNA TGTGCCAGTAGTACCGCAGGGGGAAAGATCTACGAGCAGTACTTC. It translates to CASSTAGGKIYEQYF. Drawing the rest from reference TRBV19 and TRBJ2-7, the complete variable domain is DGGITQSPKYLFRKEGQNVTLSCEQNLNHDAMYWYRQDPGQGLRLIYYSQIVNDFQKGDIAEGYSVSREKKESFPLTVTSAQKNPTAFYLCASSTAGGKIYEQYFGPGTRLTVT.